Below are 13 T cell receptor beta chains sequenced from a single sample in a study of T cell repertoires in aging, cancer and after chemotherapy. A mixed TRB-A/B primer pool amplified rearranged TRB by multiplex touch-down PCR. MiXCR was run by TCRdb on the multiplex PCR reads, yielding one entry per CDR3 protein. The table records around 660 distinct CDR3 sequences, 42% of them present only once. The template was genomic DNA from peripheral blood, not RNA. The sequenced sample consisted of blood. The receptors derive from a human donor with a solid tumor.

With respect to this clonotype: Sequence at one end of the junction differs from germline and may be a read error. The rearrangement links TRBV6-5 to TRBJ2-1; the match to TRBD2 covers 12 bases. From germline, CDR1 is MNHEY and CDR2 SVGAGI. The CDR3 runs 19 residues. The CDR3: CASIYRPSGGGSSYNEQFF. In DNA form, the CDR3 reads TGTGCCAGCATTTACCGACCTAGCGGGGGGGGAAGCTCCTACAATGAGCAGTTCTTC.

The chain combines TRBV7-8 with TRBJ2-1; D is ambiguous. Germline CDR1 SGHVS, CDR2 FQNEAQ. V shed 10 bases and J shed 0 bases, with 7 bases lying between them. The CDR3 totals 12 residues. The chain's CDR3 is CATVHSYNEQFF. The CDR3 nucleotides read TGTGCCACCGTTCACTCCTACAATGAGCAGTTCTTC.

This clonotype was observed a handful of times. As DNA, the CDR3 is TGCAGTGCGCGTCGACAGGGGAGGGACACTGAAGCTTTCTTT. Its protein product is CSARRQGRDTEAFF. V usage is TRBV20-1 and J usage is TRBJ1-1; 8 bases match TRBD1. This CDR3 is 14 amino acids long. Per the germline V gene, CDR1 is DFQATT and CDR2 is SNEGSKA (reference sequence). Trimming took 6 bases from V and 3 from J; bases not matched to a gene: 9.

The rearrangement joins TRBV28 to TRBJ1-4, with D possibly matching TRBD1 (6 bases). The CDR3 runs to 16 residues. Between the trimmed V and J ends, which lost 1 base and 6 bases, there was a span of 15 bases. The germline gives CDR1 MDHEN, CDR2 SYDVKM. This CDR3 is CASSLFVRGGDEKLFF. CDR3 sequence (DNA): TGTGCCAGCAGTTTATTCGTCAGGGGCGGCGATGAAAAACTGTTTTTT. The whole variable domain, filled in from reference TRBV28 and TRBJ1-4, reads DVKVTQSSRYLVKRTGEKVFLECVQDMDHENMFWYRQDPGLGLRLIYFSYDVKMKEKGDIPEGYSVSREKKERFSLILESASTNQTSMYLCASSLFVRGGDEKLFFGSGTQLSVL.

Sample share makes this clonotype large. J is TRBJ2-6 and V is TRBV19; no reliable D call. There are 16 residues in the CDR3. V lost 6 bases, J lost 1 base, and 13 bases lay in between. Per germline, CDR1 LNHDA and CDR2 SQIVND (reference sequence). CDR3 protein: CASSEQSGSGANVLTF. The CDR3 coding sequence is TGTGCCAGTAGCGAACAATCCGGGTCTGGGGCCAACGTCCTGACTTTC.

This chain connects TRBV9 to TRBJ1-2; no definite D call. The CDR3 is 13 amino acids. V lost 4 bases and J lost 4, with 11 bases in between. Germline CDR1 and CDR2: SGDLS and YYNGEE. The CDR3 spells CASSTRLSYGYTF. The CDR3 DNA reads TGTGCCAGCAGCACTCGCCTAAGCTATGGCTACACCTTC. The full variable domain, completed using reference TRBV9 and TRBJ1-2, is DSGVTQTPKHLITATGQRVTLRCSPRSGDLSVYWYQQSLDQGLQFLIQYYNGEERAKGNILERFSAQQFPDLHSELNLSSLELGDSALYFCASSTRLSYGYTFGSGTRLTVV.

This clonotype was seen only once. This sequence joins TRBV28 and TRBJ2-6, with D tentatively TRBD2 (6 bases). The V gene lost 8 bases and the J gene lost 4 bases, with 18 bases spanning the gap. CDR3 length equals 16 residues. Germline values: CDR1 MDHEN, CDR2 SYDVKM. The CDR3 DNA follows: TGTGCCAGCGGGGACTCACGGACTGGGGGGGCCAACGTCCTGACTTTC. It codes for CASGDSRTGGANVLTF. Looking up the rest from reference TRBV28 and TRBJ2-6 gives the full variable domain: DVKVTQSSRYLVKRTGEKVFLECVQDMDHENMFWYRQDPGLGLRLIYFSYDVKMKEKGDIPEGYSVSREKKERFSLILESASTNQTSMYLCASGDSRTGGANVLTFGAGSRLTVL.

CDR3 bases: TGCGCCAGCAGCGCCCAGAAACTTGGCACCGGGGAGCTGTTTTTT. It encodes CASSAQKLGTGELFF. The chain links TRBV5-1 to TRBJ2-2; D gene uncertain. CDR3 length: 15 amino acids. The V gene lost 4 bases and the J gene lost 4 bases, with 14 bases spanning the gap. Germline V gene data show CDR1 as SGHRS and CDR2 as YFSETQ. Full variable domain (outside the CDR3, taken from reference TRBV5-1 and TRBJ2-2): KAGVTQTPRYLIKTRGQQVTLSCSPISGHRSVSWYQQTPGQGLQFLFEYFSETQRNKGNFPGRFSGRQFSNSRSEMNVSTLELGDSALYLCASSAQKLGTGELFFGEGSRLTVL.

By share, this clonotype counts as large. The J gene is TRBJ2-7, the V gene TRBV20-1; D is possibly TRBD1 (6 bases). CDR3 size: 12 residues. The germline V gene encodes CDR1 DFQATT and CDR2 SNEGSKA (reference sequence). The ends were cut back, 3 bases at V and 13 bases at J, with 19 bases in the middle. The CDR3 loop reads CSASSQGYEGYV. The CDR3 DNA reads TGCAGTGCTAGCTCTCAGGGGTACGAGGGTTACGTC.

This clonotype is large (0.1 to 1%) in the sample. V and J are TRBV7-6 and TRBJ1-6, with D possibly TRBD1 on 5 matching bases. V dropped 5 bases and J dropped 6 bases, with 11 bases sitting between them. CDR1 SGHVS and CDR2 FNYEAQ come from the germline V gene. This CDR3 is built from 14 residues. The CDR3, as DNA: TGTGCCAGCAGCCCTGGGGGGATTAATTCACCCCTCCACTTT. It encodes CASSPGGINSPLHF.

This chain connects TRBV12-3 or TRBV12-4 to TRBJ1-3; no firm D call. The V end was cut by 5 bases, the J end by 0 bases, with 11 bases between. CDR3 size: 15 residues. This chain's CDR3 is CASSPDPSSGNTIYF. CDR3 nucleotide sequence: TGTGCCAGCAGTCCCGACCCCAGCTCTGGAAACACCATATATTTT.

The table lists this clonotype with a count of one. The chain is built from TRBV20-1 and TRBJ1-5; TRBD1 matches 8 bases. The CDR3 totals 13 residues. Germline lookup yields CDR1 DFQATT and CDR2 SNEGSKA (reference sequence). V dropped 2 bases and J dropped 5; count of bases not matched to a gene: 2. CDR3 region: CSARQGADQPQHF. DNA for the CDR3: TGCAGTGCTAGACAGGGGGCCGATCAGCCCCAGCATTTT.

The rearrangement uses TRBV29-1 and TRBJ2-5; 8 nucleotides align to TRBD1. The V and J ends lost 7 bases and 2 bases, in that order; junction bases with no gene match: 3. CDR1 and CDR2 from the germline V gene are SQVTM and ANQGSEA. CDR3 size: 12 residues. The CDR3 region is CSGGQDQETQYF. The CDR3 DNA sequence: TGCAGCGGGGGACAGGATCAAGAGACCCAGTACTTC.